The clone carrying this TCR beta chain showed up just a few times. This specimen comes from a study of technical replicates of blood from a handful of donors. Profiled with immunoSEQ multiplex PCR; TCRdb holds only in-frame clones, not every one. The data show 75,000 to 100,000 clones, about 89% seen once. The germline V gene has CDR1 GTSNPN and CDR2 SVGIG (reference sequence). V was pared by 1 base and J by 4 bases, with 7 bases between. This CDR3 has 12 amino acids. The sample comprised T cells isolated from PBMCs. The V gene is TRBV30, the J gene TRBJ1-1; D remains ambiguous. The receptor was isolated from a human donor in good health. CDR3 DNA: TGTGCCTGGAGTGCCGGGAGCACTGAAGCTTTCTTT. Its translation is CAWSAGSTEAFF. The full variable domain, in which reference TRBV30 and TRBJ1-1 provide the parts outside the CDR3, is SQTIHQWPATLVQPVGSPLSLECTVEGTSNPNLYWYRQAAGRGLQLLFYSVGIGQISSEVPQNLSASRPQDRQFILSSKKLLLSDSGFYLCAWSAGSTEAFFGQGTRLTVV.